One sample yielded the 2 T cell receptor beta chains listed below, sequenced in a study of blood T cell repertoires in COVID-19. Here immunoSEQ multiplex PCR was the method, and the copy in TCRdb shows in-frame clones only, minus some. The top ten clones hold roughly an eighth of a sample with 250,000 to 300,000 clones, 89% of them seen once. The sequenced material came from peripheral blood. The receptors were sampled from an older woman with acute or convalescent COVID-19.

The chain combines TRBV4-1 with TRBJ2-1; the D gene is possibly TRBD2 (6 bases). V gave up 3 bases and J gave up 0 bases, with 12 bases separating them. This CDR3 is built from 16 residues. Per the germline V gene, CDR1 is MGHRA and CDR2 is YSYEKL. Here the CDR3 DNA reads TGCGCCAGCAGCCACCCGCGGGAAAACTCCTACAATGAGCAGTTCTTC. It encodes CASSHPRENSYNEQFF.

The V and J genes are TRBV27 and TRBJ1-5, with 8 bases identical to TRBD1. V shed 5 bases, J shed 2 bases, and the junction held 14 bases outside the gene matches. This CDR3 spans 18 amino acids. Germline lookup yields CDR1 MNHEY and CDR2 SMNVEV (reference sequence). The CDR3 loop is CASSLRGSGGEGNQPQHF. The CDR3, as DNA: TGTGCCAGCAGTCTGCGGGGATCAGGGGGCGAGGGCAATCAGCCCCAGCATTTT.